A selection of T cell receptor beta chains follows, all from one sample in a study of OX40 agonist ivuxolimab in advanced cancers. Clones were read by immunoSEQ multiplex PCR, and TCRdb kept only the in-frame ones, dropping some. Of about 38,000 clones in the sample, roughly 80% were seen once. The sample here was CD4+ or CD8+ T cells sorted from blood, taken in a trial of the OX40 agonist ivuxolimab. These receptors all come from an adult with an advanced solid tumor such as melanoma, head and neck, liver or kidney cancer. Both conserved end residues are part of each CDR3. The D gene is left open where the match is weak. Only some rows state a clone size, as once, few, many or a class for expanded clones.

clone_size: -; d_call: -; v_call: TRBV5-4; j_call: TRBJ2-3; cdr3_nt: TGTGCCAGCAGCGCCGACGGCACTAGCACAGATACGCAGTATTTT; cdr3_aa: CASSADGTSTDTQYF
clone_size: -; d_call: -; v_call: TRBV15; j_call: TRBJ1-6; cdr3_nt: TGTGCCACCAGCAGCAAGCGAAGAGGGAGGGAGGGTTCACCCCTCCACTTT; cdr3_aa: CATSSKRRGREGSPLHF
clone_size: -; d_call: -; v_call: TRBV11-2; j_call: TRBJ1-3; cdr3_nt: TGTGCCAGCAGCTCTTGGACGGGACCTGGAAACACCATATATTTT; cdr3_aa: CASSSWTGPGNTIYF
clone_size: -; d_call: TRBD2; v_call: TRBV7-9; j_call: TRBJ2-1; cdr3_nt: TGTGCCAGCAGGCCGGGACTAGCGGGCAATGAGCAGTTCTTC; cdr3_aa: CASRPGLAGNEQFF
clone_size: -; d_call: -; v_call: TRBV6-5; j_call: TRBJ2-7; cdr3_nt: TGTGCCAGCAGTTCTGGGGAAACCACCTACGAGCAGTACTTC; cdr3_aa: CASSSGETTYEQYF
clone_size: -; d_call: -; v_call: TRBV19; j_call: TRBJ1-1; cdr3_nt: TGTGCCAGTAGTTTTTTTCAGGGAGTGAACACTGAAGCTTTCTTT; cdr3_aa: CASSFFQGVNTEAFF
clone_size: -; d_call: TRBD2; v_call: TRBV5-1; j_call: TRBJ2-3; cdr3_nt: TGCGCCAGCATGAGCGGGAGGGCCCAGCGGCCAGATACGCAGTATTTT; cdr3_aa: CASMSGRAQRPDTQYF
clone_size: once; d_call: -; v_call: TRBV7-2; j_call: TRBJ2-2; cdr3_nt: TGTGCCAGCAGAGGGAGGGGGAGGGTCGGGGAGCTGTTTTTT; cdr3_aa: CASRGRGRVGELFF
clone_size: -; d_call: -; v_call: TRBV5-3; j_call: TRBJ2-5; cdr3_nt: TGTGCCAGTCTTACAGGGAAAGGGACCCAGTACTTC; cdr3_aa: CASLTGKGTQYF
clone_size: -; d_call: -; v_call: TRBV6-6; j_call: TRBJ2-7; cdr3_nt: TGTGCCAGCAGTTACGGGCCCCGCTCCTACGAGCAGTACTTC; cdr3_aa: CASSYGPRSYEQYF
clone_size: -; d_call: -; v_call: TRBV7-8; j_call: TRBJ2-1; cdr3_nt: TGTGCCAGCAGCCCCCCTAAGTACAATGAGCAGTTCTTC; cdr3_aa: CASSPPKYNEQFF
clone_size: -; d_call: -; v_call: TRBV10-2; j_call: TRBJ2-5; cdr3_nt: TGCGCCAGCAGTTGGAACCTTCAAGAGACCCAGTACTTC; cdr3_aa: CASSWNLQETQYF
clone_size: -; d_call: -; v_call: TRBV6-6; j_call: TRBJ1-5; cdr3_nt: TGTGCCAGCAGTTACGGTGGACAGCATAGCAATCAGCCCCAGCATTTT; cdr3_aa: CASSYGGQHSNQPQHF
clone_size: -; d_call: -; v_call: TRBV19; j_call: TRBJ2-1; cdr3_nt: TGTGCCAGTAGTGTTCCGACCAGGGGACTACAGTTCTTC; cdr3_aa: CASSVPTRGLQFF
clone_size: -; d_call: -; v_call: TRBV11-2; j_call: TRBJ1-1; cdr3_nt: TGTGCCAGCAGCCCCTGGCTGGGGACAACCTGGAACACTGAAGCTTTCTTT; cdr3_aa: CASSPWLGTTWNTEAFF
clone_size: once; d_call: TRBD2; v_call: TRBV7-9; j_call: TRBJ2-7; cdr3_nt: TGTGCCAGCAGCCAAGGACTAACGGGAGGCTCGGCCTACGAGCAGTACTTC; cdr3_aa: CASSQGLTGGSAYEQYF
clone_size: few; d_call: TRBD1; v_call: TRBV7-9; j_call: TRBJ1-1; cdr3_nt: TGTGCCAGCAGCTTCGACGCGGGACAGGGTAATTTAGGAGCTTTCTTT; cdr3_aa: CASSFDAGQGNLGAFF
clone_size: once; d_call: TRBD2; v_call: TRBV5-4; j_call: TRBJ2-5; cdr3_nt: TGTGCCAGCAGCTCCTATAGCGGGAGAGGAGAGACCCAGTACTTC; cdr3_aa: CASSSYSGRGETQYF
clone_size: once; d_call: -; v_call: TRBV5-5; j_call: TRBJ2-5; cdr3_nt: TGTGCCAGCAGCTTTCCAGGGGTGGCAGAGACCCAGTACTTC; cdr3_aa: CASSFPGVAETQYF
clone_size: once; d_call: -; v_call: TRBV28; j_call: TRBJ2-3; cdr3_nt: TGTGCCAGCACCACCTTTGGGGCTTGGCAGTATTTT; cdr3_aa: CASTTFGAWQYF
clone_size: once; d_call: TRBD1; v_call: TRBV18; j_call: TRBJ1-1; cdr3_nt: TGTGCCAGCTCACCGACACCAACAGGGGCGGAAGCTTTCTTT; cdr3_aa: CASSPTPTGAEAFF
clone_size: -; d_call: -; v_call: TRBV6-7; j_call: TRBJ1-2; cdr3_nt: TGTGCCAGCACCTTGCGGGCAGAGCTCTTCTATGGCTACACCTTC; cdr3_aa: CASTLRAELFYGYTF
clone_size: -; d_call: -; v_call: TRBV5-5; j_call: TRBJ2-7; cdr3_nt: TGTGCCAGCAGGGGGTCCCCTTCCCACTACGAGCAGTACTTC; cdr3_aa: CASRGSPSHYEQYF